These 17 T cell receptor beta chains originate from one sample sequenced in a study of blood T cells in healthy people across ages. Through a sample-barcoded 5' primer and a J-beta primer mix, a second PCR was run for 7 to 11 cycles. TCRdb analysed the 5' RACE reads with MiXCR anew, one entry per CDR3 protein. The profile shows around 870,000 distinct CDR3 sequences, more than 25% of them singletons. The specimen sequenced was blood. Every receptor here comes from a woman aged 80 or older in good health.

Many counts were recorded for this clonotype. The V gene is TRBV10-3, the J gene TRBJ2-7, with unresolved D. Between the trimmed V and J ends, which lost 4 bases and 2 bases, there was a span of 9 bases. The CDR3 sequence is 13 residues long. Germline CDR1 reads ENHRY; CDR2 reads SYGVKD. For the CDR3, the DNA is TGTGCCATCAGTGTCGACACCCCCTACGAGCAGTACTTC. It codes for CAISVDTPYEQYF.

With regard to this clonotype: Since a much larger clone is just one base distant, this may be a read error. The gene calls are TRBV5-1 and TRBJ1-6, with 8 positions matching TRBD1. V shed 0 bases, J shed 7 bases, and the junction held 6 bases outside the gene matches. The CDR3 sequence is 16 residues long. Germline loops: CDR1 SGHRS, CDR2 YFSETQ. The CDR3 sequence is CASSLASPGGNSPLHF. Written as DNA, the CDR3 is TGCGCCAGCAGCTTGGCCTCGCCAGGGGGCAATTCACCCCTCCACTTT. Combining the CDR3 with reference TRBV5-1 and TRBJ1-6 gives the whole variable domain KAGVTQTPRYLIKTRGQQVTLSCSPISGHRSVSWYQQTPGQGLQFLFEYFSETQRNKGNFPGRFSGRQFSNSRSEMNVSTLELGDSALYLCASSLASPGGNSPLHFGNGTRLTVT.

To note about this clonotype: This clone may be a read error of a much larger clone one base away. This chain uses TRBV27 with TRBJ1-2, with 9 bases aligning to TRBD1. The V gene's germline CDR1 is MNHEY and CDR2 SMNVEV (reference sequence). This CDR3 has 14 residues. CDR3 DNA: TGTGCCATCAGTACAGGGGGCGATACCGGCGGCTACACCTTC. Amino acids: CAISTGGDTGGYTF.

This clonotype was observed many times. The chain links TRBV5-1 to TRBJ2-7; no firm D call. CDR3 length: 14 amino acids. Trimming stripped 4 bases from V and 6 bases from J, with 17 bases between. Germline assignment: CDR1 SGHRS and CDR2 YFSETQ. The CDR3 DNA follows: TGCGCCAGCAGCGCCTACTCGGACGTCGCCGAGCAGTACTTC. Amino acid sequence: CASSAYSDVAEQYF.

The DNA of the CDR3 is TGTGCCTGGACCCCAGCGGGGCTCTACAATGAGCAGTTCTTC. Its protein product is CAWTPAGLYNEQFF. This rearrangement joins TRBV30 to TRBJ2-1; 7 bases align to TRBD2. Germline V gives CDR1 GTSNPN, CDR2 SVGIG (reference sequence). V was clipped by 4 bases and J by 3 bases; unmatched bases: 6. The CDR3 sequence is 14 residues long.

V and J are TRBV18 and TRBJ2-1, with 9 positions matching TRBD1. The V gene's germline CDR1 is KGHSH and CDR2 LQKENI. The CDR3 loop spans 15 amino acids. V dropped 1 base and J dropped 3; count of bases not matched to a gene: 1. CDR3 sequence: CASSPLDRGYNEQFF. CDR3 sequence (DNA): TGTGCCAGCTCACCACTGGACAGGGGCTACAATGAGCAGTTCTTC.

This clonotype was detected only a few times. The chain combines TRBV15 with TRBJ2-2; D is possibly TRBD1 or TRBD2 (6 bases each). The CDR3 is 16 amino acids. CDR1 is LNHNV and CDR2 is YYDKDF in the germline V gene (reference sequence). The germline V and J ends were trimmed by 0 bases and 7 bases, with 15 bases remaining between them. The CDR3 nucleotides read TGTGCCACCAGCAGAGACTTTCGGGGGCATGGCGGGGAGCTGTTTTTT. Translation gives CATSRDFRGHGGELFF. Together with reference TRBV15 and TRBJ2-2, the CDR3 gives the full variable domain: DAMVIQNPRYQVTQFGKPVTLSCSQTLNHNVMYWYQQKSSQAPKLLFHYYDKDFNNEADTPDNFQSRRPNTSFCFLDIRSPGLGDTAMYLCATSRDFRGHGGELFFGEGSRLTVL.

V and J are TRBV27 and TRBJ1-1; no reliable D call. Germline lookup yields CDR1 MNHEY and CDR2 SMNVEV (reference sequence). The CDR3 sequence is 14 residues long. V was trimmed by 5 bases and J by 0 bases, leaving 10 bases between them. The CDR3 DNA reads TGTGCCAGCAGTACAATGGGGATGAACACTGAAGCTTTCTTT. Amino acids: CASSTMGMNTEAFF.

This clonotype was observed at least ten times. The CDR3 region has the DNA TGTGCCAGCAGTTTTGGCGGGGGGGTCAAGACCCAGTACTTC. It specifies CASSFGGGVKTQYF. This sequence joins TRBV27 and TRBJ2-5; 9 nucleotides match TRBD2. There are 14 residues in the CDR3. The junction had 5 bases not matched to a gene; V was cut back by 3 bases and J by 6 bases. Germline V gene sequence: CDR1 MNHEY, CDR2 SMNVEV (reference sequence).

The CDR3 DNA sequence: TGTGCCAGCAGCCGAACCGGGACTAGCGGGGGGGCTGAGACCCAGTACTTC. Residues: CASSRTGTSGGAETQYF. V is TRBV3-1 and J is TRBJ2-5, with 16 nucleotides matching TRBD2. The CDR3 is made up of 17 amino acids. Germline V gene data show CDR1 as LGHDT and CDR2 as YNNKEL (reference sequence). V shed 4 bases, J shed 5 bases, and the junction held 7 bases outside the gene matches.

The chain links TRBV3-1 to TRBJ2-1; D is uncertain. This CDR3 contains 15 residues. Deletions cut 0 bases from V and 0 bases from J, with 6 bases between. Germline assignment: CDR1 LGHDT and CDR2 YNNKEL (reference sequence). CDR3: CASSQDISSYNEQFF. CDR3 DNA: TGTGCCAGCAGCCAAGACATCAGCTCCTACAATGAGCAGTTCTTC.

This clonotype was observed many times. V and J are TRBV5-6 and TRBJ1-2, with D unresolved. This CDR3 spans 15 amino acids. The V gene's germline CDR1 is SGHDT and CDR2 YYEEEE. Trimming removed 1 base at V and 2 bases at J, with 12 bases between. CDR3 amino acids: CASSLYGIGNYGYTF. The CDR3 DNA reads as TGTGCCAGCAGCTTGTATGGGATAGGGAACTATGGCTACACCTTC.

This clonotype came up many times. This sequence joins TRBV7-2 and TRBJ2-1; D is unclear. The CDR3 covers 14 residues. The V gene's germline CDR1 is SGHTA and CDR2 FQGNSA. V was trimmed by 2 bases and J by 8 bases, leaving 13 bases between them. CDR3 residues: CASSLSPAVYEQFF. The CDR3 bases are TGTGCCAGCAGCTTATCCCCGGCGGTTTATGAGCAGTTCTTC.

As concerns this clonotype: Possible read error: a much larger clone is one base away. The rearrangement joins TRBV9 to TRBJ2-5, with TRBD2 matching 7 bases. J gave up 11 bases and V 6 bases, and 13 bases lay outside the gene matches. CDR3 size: 13 residues. Germline V gene lookup returns CDR1 SGDLS and CDR2 YYNGEE. In DNA form, the CDR3 reads TGTGCCAGCACCTGGAGGGAGGGGAATGAGCAGTACTTC. Its protein product is CASTWREGNEQYF.

To note about this clonotype: A junction boundary mismatches the germline segment, possibly from a read error. The chain couples TRBV5-1 to TRBJ1-4, with D tentatively TRBD1 (5 bases). This CDR3 has 14 amino acids. Germline V gene data show CDR1 as SGHRS and CDR2 as YFSETQ. The DNA for the CDR3 is TGCGCCTGCAGCTCGGGACCATATAATGAAAAACTGTTTTTT. Translated, it gives CACSSGPYNEKLFF.

The V and J genes are TRBV20-1 and TRBJ2-2, with D possibly matching TRBD2 (7 bases). Between the trimmed V and J ends, which lost 0 bases and 4 bases, there was a span of 21 bases. The CDR3 sequence is 18 residues long. Per the germline V gene, CDR1 is DFQATT and CDR2 is SNEGSKA (reference sequence). This CDR3 reads CSARDKEGGLAITGELFF. The CDR3 DNA sequence: TGCAGTGCTAGAGATAAAGAGGGGGGGCTAGCAATCACCGGGGAGCTGTTTTTT.

Ten or more counts support this clonotype. This chain uses TRBV6-5 with TRBJ2-1, with TRBD2 matching 16 bases. J was trimmed by 2 bases and V by 4 bases; bases with no gene match: 8. Germline values: CDR1 MNHEY, CDR2 SVGAGI. The length of the CDR3 is 19 residues. CDR3 sequence reads: CASSSPGLAGGPAYNEQFF. As DNA, the CDR3 is TGTGCCAGCAGTTCACCGGGACTAGCGGGGGGGCCGGCCTACAATGAGCAGTTCTTC.